One sample yielded the 12 T cell receptor beta chains listed below, sequenced in a study of cytomegalovirus exposure and HLA in healthy donors (TCRdb year 2017). Library preparation was by the immunoSEQ multiplex PCR assay. As stored in TCRdb, this immuneACCESS dataset retains in-frame rearrangements with V and J assigned. A fraction of the clones does not appear; measured against another copy, unresolved V genes explain less than half of the discrepancy, and the remainder lacks a known reason. Counted in this sample were some 84,000 clones; roughly 90% of them appeared once. The ten largest clones represent approximately 2.2% of the sample. Sequencing used PBMCs. Receptors originate from a young man in good health and CMV-seronegative.

As DNA, the CDR3 is TGTGCCAGCAGCCAGACTCGGAACTATGGCTACACCTTC. Protein sequence: CASSQTRNYGYTF. The rearrangement links TRBV14 to TRBJ1-2; D not certain. The V gene's germline CDR1 is SGHDN and CDR2 FVKESK. Trimming took 3 bases from V and 2 from J, leaving 7 bases between them. The CDR3 loop spans 13 amino acids.

This clone was seen a handful of times. This chain uses TRBV2 with TRBJ2-7; no clear D. Germline V gene sequence: CDR1 SNHLY, CDR2 FYNNEI. The CDR3 length is 10 residues. The V end was cut by 4 bases, the J end by 5 bases, with 3 bases between. CDR3 in amino acids: CASSGDEQYF. In DNA, the CDR3 is TGTGCCAGCAGTGGCGACGAGCAGTACTTC.

This clone showed up just once. This rearrangement joins TRBV7-6 to TRBJ2-2; the D gene is possibly TRBD2 (7 bases). The CDR3 has 17 amino acids. V lost 5 bases, J lost 5 bases, and 21 bases lay in between. CDR1 is SGHVS, CDR2 FNYEAQ, per germline. CDR3 nucleotides: TGTGCCAGCAGCCCTCGCGGGGGCGGGAGTCTTACCGGGGAGCTGTTTTTT. Amino acids: CASSPRGGGSLTGELFF.

V gene TRBV11-2 combines with J gene TRBJ2-1; 12 nucleotides match TRBD2. Per germline, CDR1 SGHAT and CDR2 FQNNGV. The CDR3 loop spans 15 amino acids. Unmatched junction bases numbered 5, after V lost 3 bases and J lost 8 bases. For the CDR3, the DNA is TGTGCCAGCAGCTTTCTAGCGGGGGGGTACGATGAGCAGTTCTTC. This sequence encodes CASSFLAGGYDEQFF.

J is TRBJ1-1 and V is TRBV7-9; D is perhaps TRBD1 (6 bases). Looked up from germline, CDR1 is SEHNR and CDR2 is FQNEAQ (reference sequence). This CDR3 contains 14 residues. With 6 bases removed from V and 1 base from J, the gap between germline ends came to 12 bases. The CDR3 bases are TGTGCCAGCAGAGAAGGACAGCCGAACACTGAAGCTTTCTTT. Amino acids: CASREGQPNTEAFF.

V and J are TRBV19 and TRBJ1-1; possibly TRBD1 for D (5 bases). Germline CDR1 LNHDA, CDR2 SQIVND (reference sequence). CDR3 length: 15 amino acids. Trimming took off 5 bases at V and 0 bases at J, with 13 bases between the two ends. CDR3 protein: CASSAFQGLNTEAFF. In DNA form, the CDR3 reads TGTGCCAGTAGTGCATTCCAGGGATTGAACACTGAAGCTTTCTTT.

This chain joins TRBV7-6 and TRBJ2-2; 8 bases agree with TRBD1. Germline loops: CDR1 SGHVS, CDR2 FNYEAQ. The CDR3 loop spans 19 amino acids. After removal of 5 bases from V and 2 bases from J, the junction contained 16 bases not matched to a gene. DNA of the CDR3: TGTGCCAGCAGCGCAGCGCCGGGACAGGATTATTTCAACACCGGGGAGCTGTTTTTT. Translation: CASSAAPGQDYFNTGELFF.

This sequence joins TRBV11-2 and TRBJ2-7, with 16 bases identical to TRBD2. With 5 bases clipped from V and 3 bases from J, the junction kept 10 bases outside the gene matches. CDR3 size: 18 residues. Looked up from germline, CDR1 is SGHAT and CDR2 is FQNNGV. The CDR3 loop is CASSLGQGLAGGGYEQYF. The CDR3 nucleotides are TGTGCCAGCAGCCTGGGACAGGGACTAGCGGGAGGGGGCTACGAGCAGTACTTC.

This chain joins TRBV15 and TRBJ1-5, with D uncertain. The CDR3 is 13 residues long. The germline V gene encodes CDR1 LNHNV and CDR2 YYDKDF (reference sequence). V lost 0 bases to trimming and J lost 5 bases, with 5 bases between them. The CDR3 bases are TGTGCCACCAGCAGAGATGGGCATCAGCCCCAGCATTTT. It translates to CATSRDGHQPQHF.

The chain joins TRBV28 to TRBJ2-5; perhaps TRBD1 as D (6 bases). Trimming left V 7 bases short and J 0 bases short, with 9 bases between. CDR1 and CDR2 from the germline V gene are MDHEN and SYDVKM. There are 13 residues in the CDR3. In nucleotides, the CDR3 is TGTGCCAGCATGAGGACAGACCAAGAGACCCAGTACTTC. Its translation is CASMRTDQETQYF.

The chain carries TRBV9 and TRBJ2-1; the match to TRBD2 covers 7 bases. The ends lost 0 bases at V and 6 bases at J; junction bases unmatched: 6. The CDR3 has 15 residues. CDR1 and CDR2 from the germline V gene are SGDLS and YYNGEE. In DNA form, the CDR3 reads TGTGCCAGCAGCGTAGGGGACTACCCCTCCAATGAGCAGTTCTTC. It yields the protein CASSVGDYPSNEQFF.

A word on this clone: This specimen includes other DNA sequences encoding the same CDR3. The CDR3 coding sequence is TGCGCCAGCAGACCGGGACAGGGCACAGATACGCAGTATTTT. Amino acids: CASRPGQGTDTQYF. V gene TRBV5-1 combines with J gene TRBJ2-3, with 8 bases matching TRBD1. Looked up from germline, CDR1 is SGHRS and CDR2 is YFSETQ. Trimming at V came to 5 bases and at J to 1 base, leaving 3 bases not matched to a gene. CDR3 length: 14 residues. Full variable domain (rest looked up from reference TRBV5-1 and TRBJ2-3): KAGVTQTPRYLIKTRGQQVTLSCSPISGHRSVSWYQQTPGQGLQFLFEYFSETQRNKGNFPGRFSGRQFSNSRSEMNVSTLELGDSALYLCASRPGQGTDTQYFGPGTRLTVL.